These 18 T cell receptor beta chains originate from one sample sequenced in a study of T cell repertoires in cytomegalovirus infection. TCRdb reanalysed the reads using MiXCR and keeps one entry per CDR3 protein. The data show 70,000 to 85,000 distinct CDR3 sequences, 35% to 45% seen once. Which antigens these TCRs recognize remains unknown. The specimen comprised CD8+ T cells from cultured PBMCs, sampled from culture after CMV antigen stimulation. The receptors originated from a human donor in good health (CMV status not recorded). Some clones in this sample may be carry-over from other donors' samples.

This chain connects TRBV7-8 to TRBJ2-7; D is possibly TRBD1 (5 bases). The V gene lost 5 bases and the J gene lost 0 bases, with 17 bases spanning the gap. The CDR3 totals 16 residues. CDR1 and CDR2 from the germline V gene are SGHVS and FQNEAQ. The CDR3 loop is CASSPVITDTSYEQYF. CDR3 nucleotides: TGTGCCAGCAGCCCGGTGATTACGGACACCTCCTACGAGCAGTACTTC. Together with reference TRBV7-8 and TRBJ2-7, the CDR3 gives the full variable domain: GAGVSQSPRYKVAKRGQDVALRCDPISGHVSLFWYQQALGQGPEFLTYFQNEAQLDKSGLPSDRFFAERPEGSVSTLKIQRTQQEDSAVYLCASSPVITDTSYEQYFGPGTRLTVT.

This clonotype has just a few counts. This rearrangement joins TRBV5-4 to TRBJ2-5, with TRBD2 matching over 12 bases. The CDR3 has 14 amino acids. Germline V lookup: CDR1 SGHNT, CDR2 YYREEE (reference sequence). The trim removed 4 bases at V and 4 bases at J, leaving 2 bases unmatched. DNA of the CDR3: TGTGCCAGCAGCGCTAGCGGGGGGGCAGAGACCCAGTACTTC. Translating it yields CASSASGGAETQYF.

The CDR3 loop reads CASSETAFPTDTQYF. CDR3 sequence (DNA): TGTGCCAGCAGCGAGACTGCCTTTCCCACAGATACGCAGTATTTT. The V and J genes are TRBV7-2 and TRBJ2-3; D uncertain. Germline assignment: CDR1 SGHTA and CDR2 FQGNSA. The CDR3 sequence is 15 residues long. V shed 5 bases and J shed 2 bases, with 14 bases lying between them.

This clonotype has more than one count but fewer than ten. CDR3 DNA: TGCAGTGCTAGGAGCGGTCAGCAAAACATTCAGTACTTC. Protein sequence: CSARSGQQNIQYF. This sequence joins TRBV20-1 and TRBJ2-4; D perhaps matches TRBD2 (5 bases). The CDR3 totals 13 residues. Germline V CDR1 and CDR2: DFQATT, SNEGSKA (reference sequence). Trimming removed 3 bases from V and 5 bases from J, with 11 bases in between.

This clonotype was found a few times. CDR3 sequence: CASSQAVNSNQPQHF. The CDR3 DNA follows: TGTGCCAGCAGCCAGGCAGTGAATAGCAATCAGCCCCAGCATTTT. The V gene is TRBV7-2, the J gene TRBJ1-5, with D hard to call. There are 15 residues in the CDR3. V was shortened by 5 bases and J by 0 bases, with 11 bases between the two germline ends. The germline gives CDR1 SGHTA, CDR2 FQGNSA.

V is TRBV12-3 or TRBV12-4 and J is TRBJ2-2, with D possibly being TRBD1 or TRBD2 (5 bases each). V was shortened by 5 bases and J by 2 bases, with 24 bases between the two germline ends. The CDR3 extends over 19 amino acids. This CDR3 is CASSVGSSWGIFNTGELFF. The CDR3 nucleotides are TGTGCCAGCAGTGTCGGTTCTAGCTGGGGGATTTTTAACACCGGGGAGCTGTTTTTT.

V and J are TRBV20-1 and TRBJ2-1, with 10 nucleotides matching TRBD1. The CDR3 loop spans 15 amino acids. Germline CDR1 DFQATT, CDR2 SNEGSKA (reference sequence). Trimming removed 0 bases from V and 5 bases from J; junction bases left unmatched: 4. DNA of the CDR3: TGCAGTGCTAGAGACCGGGACAGGGGCCACAATGAGCAGTTCTTC. It specifies CSARDRDRGHNEQFF.

This clonotype was counted between two and nine times. The chain employs TRBV3-1 and TRBJ2-3; D is possibly TRBD2 (6 bases). CDR3 length equals 15 residues. Trimming cost V 5 bases and J 2 bases, with 14 bases left between them. Germline CDR1 reads LGHDT; CDR2 reads YNNKEL (reference sequence). CDR3 sequence (DNA): TGTGCCAGCAGCTTTGGACTACCCGTCACAGATACGCAGTATTTT. It yields the protein CASSFGLPVTDTQYF.

This chain connects TRBV29-1 to TRBJ2-3, with D tentatively TRBD2 (5 bases). This CDR3 contains 13 residues. The V and J ends lost 8 bases and 2 bases respectively, with 14 bases between them. The germline gives CDR1 SQVTM, CDR2 ANQGSEA. The DNA for the CDR3 is TGCAGCATCGTCCGGGGAGTCACAGATACGCAGTATTTT. It translates to CSIVRGVTDTQYF.

This clonotype was counted a single time. The chain combines TRBV7-9 with TRBJ1-2; D is perhaps TRBD1 (5 bases). Germline CDR1 SEHNR, CDR2 FQNEAQ (reference sequence). V was trimmed by 5 bases and J by 8 bases, leaving 24 bases between them. CDR3 length: 16 residues. This CDR3 reads CASSKEVTGGAWGYTF. The CDR3 bases are TGTGCCAGCAGCAAAGAAGTTACGGGGGGAGCTTGGGGCTACACCTTC.

The rearrangement uses TRBV6-5 and TRBJ2-2; D might be TRBD1 or TRBD2, each matching 6 bases. The CDR3 is 15 amino acids. The V end was cut by 3 bases, the J end by 3 bases, with 11 bases between. Germline CDR1 is MNHEY and CDR2 is SVGAGI. The CDR3 loop is CASSYWRGDTGELFF. The DNA of the CDR3 is TGTGCCAGCAGTTATTGGAGGGGGGACACCGGGGAGCTGTTTTTT.

This chain connects TRBV6-5 to TRBJ2-1, with 11 bases matching TRBD2. With V trimmed by 6 bases and J by 5 bases, 6 bases remained unmatched. The germline gives CDR1 MNHEY, CDR2 SVGAGI. This CDR3 is 15 amino acids long. CDR3 bases: TGTGCCAGCAGATGGGGACTAGCGGAAAACAATGAGCAGTTCTTC. Translated: CASRWGLAENNEQFF.

The J gene is TRBJ1-1, the V gene TRBV7-8; D uncertain. The V end was cut by 0 bases, the J end by 4 bases, with 12 bases between. CDR1 SGHVS and CDR2 FQNEAQ come from the germline V gene. The CDR3 extends over 15 amino acids. In nucleotides, the CDR3 is TGTGCCAGCAGCTTAGCCGGGTTGAGGCGCACTGAAGCTTTCTTT. It encodes CASSLAGLRRTEAFF.

The table lists this clonotype with a count of one. This rearrangement joins TRBV6-2 or TRBV6-3 to TRBJ2-5; TRBD2 matches at 9 bases. V gave up 7 bases and J gave up 4 bases; unmatched junction bases: 4. CDR1 is MNHEY, CDR2 SVGEGT, per germline. There are 13 residues in the CDR3. The CDR3 DNA reads TGTGCCAGCAACGGACTAGCGCGAGAGACCCAGTACTTC. Amino acid sequence: CASNGLARETQYF.

In its sample, this clonotype was seen a few times. V is TRBV2 and J is TRBJ1-5; TRBD1 might be the D (5 bases). V was clipped by 3 bases and J by 0 bases, with 15 bases between them. CDR1 and CDR2 (germline): SNHLY, FYNNEI. This CDR3 has 17 residues. DNA of the CDR3: TGTGCCAGCAGTGAGGTCAGGGTCGGACTTAGCAATCAGCCCCAGCATTTT. The encoded protein is CASSEVRVGLSNQPQHF.

This clonotype was detected ten times or more. J is TRBJ2-7 and V is TRBV27, with 9 nucleotides matching TRBD1. This CDR3 has 14 amino acids. CDR1 is MNHEY and CDR2 is SMNVEV in the germline V gene (reference sequence). V dropped 3 bases and J dropped 5; count of bases not matched to a gene: 5. Written as DNA, the CDR3 is TGTGCCAGCAGTTTTTGGGACAGGGTAGACGAGCAGTACTTC. Translated: CASSFWDRVDEQYF.

This sequence joins TRBV20-1 and TRBJ2-7; the D is unclear. Looked up from germline, CDR1 is DFQATT and CDR2 is SNEGSKA (reference sequence). Trimming stripped 3 bases from V and 4 bases from J, with 10 bases between. This CDR3 is built from 12 residues. The CDR3 DNA is TGCAGTGCTAGCGCGACCCCTTACGAGCAGTACTTC. Translated, it gives CSASATPYEQYF.

The genes are TRBV27 and TRBJ1-2, with D unclear. With 5 bases removed from V and 4 bases from J, the gap between germline ends came to 11 bases. The CDR3 extends over 13 amino acids. The V gene's germline CDR1 is MNHEY and CDR2 SMNVEV (reference sequence). The CDR3 region has the DNA TGTGCCAGCAGTCCCCGCCTGCTCTATGGCTACACCTTC. Protein: CASSPRLLYGYTF.